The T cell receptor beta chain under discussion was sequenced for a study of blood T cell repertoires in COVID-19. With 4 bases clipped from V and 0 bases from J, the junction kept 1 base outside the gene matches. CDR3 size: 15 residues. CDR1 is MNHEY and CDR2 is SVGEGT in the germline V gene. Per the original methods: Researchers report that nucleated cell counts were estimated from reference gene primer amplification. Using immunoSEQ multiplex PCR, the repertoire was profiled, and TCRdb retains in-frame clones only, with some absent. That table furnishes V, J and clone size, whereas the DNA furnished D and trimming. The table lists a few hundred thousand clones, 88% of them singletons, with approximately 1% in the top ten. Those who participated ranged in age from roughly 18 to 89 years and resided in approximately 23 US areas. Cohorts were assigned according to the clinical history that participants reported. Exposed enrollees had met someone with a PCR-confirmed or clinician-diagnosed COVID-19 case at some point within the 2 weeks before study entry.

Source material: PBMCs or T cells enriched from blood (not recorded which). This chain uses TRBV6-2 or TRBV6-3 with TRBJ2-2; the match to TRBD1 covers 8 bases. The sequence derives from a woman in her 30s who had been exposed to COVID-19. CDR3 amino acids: CASSSTGANTGELFF. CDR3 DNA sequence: TGTGCCAGCAGTTCGACAGGGGCGAACACCGGGGAGCTGTTTTTT.